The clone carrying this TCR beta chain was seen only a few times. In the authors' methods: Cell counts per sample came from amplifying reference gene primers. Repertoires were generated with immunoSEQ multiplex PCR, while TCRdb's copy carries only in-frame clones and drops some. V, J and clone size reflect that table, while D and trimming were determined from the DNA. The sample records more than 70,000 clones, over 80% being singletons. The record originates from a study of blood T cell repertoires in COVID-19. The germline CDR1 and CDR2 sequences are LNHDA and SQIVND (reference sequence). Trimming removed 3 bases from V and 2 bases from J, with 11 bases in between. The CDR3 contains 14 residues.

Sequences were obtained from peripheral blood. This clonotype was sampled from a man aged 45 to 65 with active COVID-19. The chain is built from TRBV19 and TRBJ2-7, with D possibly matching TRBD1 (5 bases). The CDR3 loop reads CASSIQGFTYEQYF. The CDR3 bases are TGTGCCAGTAGTATCCAGGGTTTCACCTACGAGCAGTACTTC.